Listed below are T cell receptor beta chains from one sample, sequenced in a study of cytomegalovirus exposure and HLA in healthy donors. Sequencing was performed with immunoSEQ multiplex PCR; in TCRdb, only in-frame clones are kept and a portion is missing. This sample has roughly 150,000 clones, with roughly 80% found just once. The specimen was PBMCs. Source of these receptors: a man aged 18 to 35 in good health and CMV-seropositive. Each CDR3 is given with its conserved first and last residue. D genes are given only for firm matches. The listing skips clone size in some rows; elsewhere it reads once, few, many or a size class.

j_gene	d_gene	v_gene	abundance	CDR3nt	CDR3aa
TRBJ1-5	-	TRBV7-9	-	TGTGCCAGCAGCTTATCGGGAGGGACAAATCAGCCCCAGCATTTT	CASSLSGGTNQPQHF
TRBJ1-1	-	TRBV9	-	TGTGCCAGCAGCGAGCAGGGACTCACTGAAGCTTTCTTT	CASSEQGLTEAFF
TRBJ2-7	-	TRBV13	-	TGTGCCAGCAGTCTCAGCGGTTCCTACGAGCAGTACTTC	CASSLSGSYEQYF
TRBJ2-2	-	TRBV11-2	-	TGTGCCAGCAGTCTTAACAGAGTCCCGAACACCGGGGAGCTGTTTTTT	CASSLNRVPNTGELFF
TRBJ2-7	TRBD2	TRBV11-2	few	TGTGCCAGCAGCTTAGATGCCGGGAGGGTGTACGAGCAGTACTTC	CASSLDAGRVYEQYF
TRBJ2-7	-	TRBV6-4	-	TGTGCCAGCAGTGACGTAGTCCCCCACGAGCAGTACTTC	CASSDVVPHEQYF
TRBJ2-7	-	TRBV5-1	-	TGCGCCAGCAGCCGGGACATATCCTACGAGCAGTACTTC	CASSRDISYEQYF
TRBJ2-7	-	TRBV9	-	TGTGCCAGCAGTACGGACAGTTCCTACGAGCAGTACTTC	CASSTDSSYEQYF
TRBJ1-5	TRBD1	TRBV7-2	-	TGTGCCAGCAGCTCCTCGACAGGGAGACATCAGCCCCAGCATTTT	CASSSSTGRHQPQHF
TRBJ1-5	-	TRBV28	-	TGTGCCAGCAGTCCAAACAGGGACAATCAGCCCCAGCATTTT	CASSPNRDNQPQHF
TRBJ1-1	-	TRBV6-5	-	TGTGCCAGCAGTTACTCGCTACAGGGTAAATGGGCTTTCTTT	CASSYSLQGKWAFF